This passage covers 9 T cell receptor beta chains from one sample sequenced in a study of T cells in Graves' hyperthyroidism and ophthalmopathy (dated by TCRdb to about 2019). The library was obtained by multiplex PCR. The reads were generated on an Illumina HiSeq 2000. The TCR beta CDR3 regions were amplified from RNA transcripts. For the first round of RT-PCR on the TCR CDR3, the HTBI primer set was used together with the Qiagen OneStep RT-PCR kit. TCRdb handled the public reads itself, with Q25 trimming in fastp and clone calling in MiXCR, and kept productive beta chains. Each entry is one CDR3 protein sequence, shown with its most common DNA and genes. The sample contains 750,000 to 900,000 distinct CDR3 sequences, 38% of them found a single time. Clones ranked in the top ten supply 8.9% of the sample. Input material: blood. The receptor set was obtained from a man aged 18 to 35 with Graves' hyperthyroidism.

This clonotype has just one count. The V call is TRBV7-9, the J call TRBJ2-2; TRBD2 agrees at 11 bases. This CDR3 has 16 amino acids. Germline CDR1 and CDR2: SEHNR and FQNEAQ (reference sequence). V gave up 7 bases and J gave up 2 bases; unmatched junction bases: 6. The CDR3 bases are TGTGCCAGCACGTCGGGACTAGCGGTTAACACCGGGGAGCTGTTTTTT. Encoded protein: CASTSGLAVNTGELFF. The variable domain in full, with the rest retrieved from reference TRBV7-9 and TRBJ2-2, is DTGVSQNPRHKITKRGQNVTFRCDPISEHNRLYWYRQTLGQGPEFLTYFQNEAQLEKSRLLSDRFSAERPKGSFSTLEIQRTEQGDSAMYLCASTSGLAVNTGELFFGEGSRLTVL.

The rearrangement links TRBV6-1 to TRBJ1-1, with TRBD1 identical over 11 bases. The CDR3 is 14 residues long. Germline V gives CDR1 MNHNS, CDR2 SASEGT. The trim removed 5 bases at V and 4 bases at J, leaving 3 bases unmatched. The CDR3 loop is CASSPDRGPTEAFF. CDR3 sequence (DNA): TGTGCCAGCAGTCCGGACAGGGGGCCCACTGAAGCTTTCTTT.

This clonotype came up a few times. The chain employs TRBV3-1 and TRBJ2-7; TRBD2 is a possible D gene (6 bases). The V end was cut by 5 bases, the J end by 2 bases, with 16 bases between. Germline V gives CDR1 LGHDT, CDR2 YNNKEL (reference sequence). This CDR3 spans 15 amino acids. CDR3 protein: CASSALAHPAYEQYF. The CDR3 DNA follows: TGTGCCAGCAGCGCTCTAGCGCATCCCGCCTACGAGCAGTACTTC.

Note on this clonotype: This could be a read error, since a much larger clone is one nucleotide away. For the CDR3, the DNA is TGTGCCAGCAGCTTAAGGAGCAGGGACTACGAGCAGTACTTC. As protein: CASSLRSRDYEQYF. The V and J genes are TRBV7-9 and TRBJ2-7, with D possibly matching TRBD1 (5 bases). Per the germline V gene, CDR1 is SEHNR and CDR2 is FQNEAQ (reference sequence). The CDR3 has 14 amino acids. Trimming pared 2 bases from V and 3 bases from J, leaving 11 bases between.

The sample holds a few counts of this clonotype. The V call is TRBV19, the J call TRBJ1-1; 11 bases line up with TRBD1. This CDR3 is built from 14 residues. Losses at the gene ends were 8 bases for V and 6 bases for J; bases not matched to a gene: 8. Per the germline V gene, CDR1 is LNHDA and CDR2 is SQIVND (reference sequence). CDR3 nucleotides: TGTGCCAGTTCACGGGACAGGGGGGTCCCTGAAGCTTTCTTT. Translating gives CASSRDRGVPEAFF.

This clonotype was counted many times. CDR3 sequence reads: CAISEGLAGLGDEQYF. CDR3 DNA sequence: TGTGCCATCAGTGAGGGACTAGCGGGCTTAGGCGACGAGCAGTACTTC. This chain links TRBV10-3 with TRBJ2-7; 11 bases agree with TRBD2. The CDR3 extends over 16 amino acids. Per germline, CDR1 ENHRY and CDR2 SYGVKD. Trimming took 2 bases from V and 5 from J; bases not matched to a gene: 8.

The V gene is TRBV18, the J gene TRBJ1-3, with D hard to call. V was cut by 5 bases and J by 7 bases, with 6 bases left in between. Germline CDR1 is KGHSH and CDR2 is LQKENI. There are 11 residues in the CDR3. The CDR3 nucleotides are TGTGCCAGCTCAGGGAAGAACACCATATATTTT. Encoded protein: CASSGKNTIYF.

This chain connects TRBV7-2 to TRBJ1-5; D call uncertain. CDR3 length: 17 amino acids. Per the germline V gene, CDR1 is SGHTA and CDR2 is FQGNSA. Trimming cost V 1 base and J 3 bases, with 16 bases left between them. Written as DNA, the CDR3 is TGTGCCAGCAGCTTAGTTTTTGTAGGCCCTAACAATCAGCCCCAGCATTTT. Translation: CASSLVFVGPNNQPQHF.

The chain combines TRBV6-5 with TRBJ1-2, with D possibly TRBD1 on 5 matching bases. Looked up from germline, CDR1 is MNHEY and CDR2 is SVGAGI. The CDR3 is 13 amino acids. Trimming cost V 6 bases and J 7 bases, with 15 bases left between them. The chain's CDR3 is CASSPRETSGYTF. In DNA, the CDR3 is TGTGCCAGCAGCCCCAGGGAAACGAGTGGCTACACCTTC.